Described below is a single TCR beta chain sequence and its context. Antigen: not known. The length of the CDR3 is 14 residues. CDR1 LNHDA and CDR2 SQIVND come from the germline V gene (reference sequence). V dropped 8 bases and J dropped 3; count of bases not matched to a gene: 3. The data are from a study of vaccination and CD4 T cells after COVID-19. Treatment given: roughly 10-day PBMC culture with coronavirus spike peptide pools or control peptides (ViraFEST assay). Oncomine TCR Beta short-read sequencing was applied to DNA from cultured CD4+ T cells. Cultures of CD4+ T cells served as the source for extracting genomic DNA. Via MiXCR, TCRdb re-called the PCR reads, giving one row per CDR3 protein. The sample shows about 15,000 distinct CDR3 sequences, about 33% of them seen only once.

V and J are TRBV19 and TRBJ2-2; 10 bases map to TRBD2. Sequenced: cultured CD4+ T cells from blood. The sequence was obtained from a human donor with COVID-19. As DNA, the CDR3 is TGTGCCAGTTTAGCGGGGGGAGACACCGGGGAGCTGTTTTTT. It translates to CASLAGGDTGELFF.